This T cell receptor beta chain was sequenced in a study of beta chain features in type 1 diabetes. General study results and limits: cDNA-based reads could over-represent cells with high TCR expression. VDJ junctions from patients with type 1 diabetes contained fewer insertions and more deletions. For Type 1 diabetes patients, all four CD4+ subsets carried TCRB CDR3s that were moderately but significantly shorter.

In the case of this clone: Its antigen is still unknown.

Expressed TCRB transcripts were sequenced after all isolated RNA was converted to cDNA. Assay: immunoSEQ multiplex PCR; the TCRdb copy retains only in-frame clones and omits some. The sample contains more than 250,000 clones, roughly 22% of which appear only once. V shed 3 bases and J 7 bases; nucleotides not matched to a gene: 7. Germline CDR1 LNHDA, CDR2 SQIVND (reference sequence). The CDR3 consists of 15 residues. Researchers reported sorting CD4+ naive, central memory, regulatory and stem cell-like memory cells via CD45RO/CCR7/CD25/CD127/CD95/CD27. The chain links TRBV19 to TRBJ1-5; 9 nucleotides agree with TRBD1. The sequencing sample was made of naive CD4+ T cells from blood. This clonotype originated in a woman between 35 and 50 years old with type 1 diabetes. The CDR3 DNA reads TGTGCCAGTAGTATGGGGACAGGGCAGGGCCAGCCCCAGCATTTT. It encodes CASSMGTGQGQPQHF.